Listed below are T cell receptor beta chains from one sample, sequenced in a study of OX40 agonist ivuxolimab in advanced cancers. Some clones are missing from TCRdb's copy, which holds only in-frame ones; the method was immunoSEQ multiplex PCR. The sample has approximately 15,000 clones; approximately 76% are singletons. This material consisted of CD4+ or CD8+ T cells sorted from blood, taken in a trial of the OX40 agonist ivuxolimab. The receptor set was obtained from an adult with an advanced solid tumor such as melanoma, head and neck, liver or kidney cancer. The CDR3 runs from the conserved cysteine through the conserved F or W. D genes are given only for firm matches. The size entry is marked missing in some rows and otherwise reads once, few, many or a size class.

d_call	clone_size	v_call	j_call	cdr3_aa	cdr3_nt
TRBD2	-	TRBV6-5	TRBJ2-1	CASSSLADSYNEQFF	TGTGCCAGCAGTTCACTAGCGGACTCCTACAATGAGCAGTTCTTC
-	-	TRBV9	TRBJ2-1	CASSVEDSPRREQFF	TGTGCCAGCAGCGTAGAGGACAGCCCTAGGAGGGAGCAGTTCTTC
-	-	TRBV4-1	TRBJ1-5	CASSRDGRSYSNQPQHF	TGCGCCAGCAGCCGGGACGGACGGTCCTATAGCAATCAGCCCCAGCATTTT
-	few	TRBV25-1	TRBJ1-2	CATEAGSLNYGYTF	TGTGCCACCGAAGCAGGGTCCCTAAACTATGGCTACACCTTC
-	-	TRBV27	TRBJ2-7	CASSLSVGRTYEQYF	TGTGCCAGCAGTTTATCCGTGGGCCGCACCTACGAGCAGTACTTC
-	-	TRBV6-4	TRBJ1-1	CASSLSPNTEAFF	TGTGCCAGCAGTCTGTCGCCGAACACTGAAGCTTTCTTT
TRBD2	-	TRBV7-3	TRBJ2-7	CASSLSGRAQHEQYF	TGTGCCAGCAGCTTAAGCGGGAGGGCCCAGCACGAGCAGTACTTC
TRBD2	-	TRBV19	TRBJ2-1	CASTLGVAGAYNEQFF	TGTGCCAGTACCCTGGGCGTAGCGGGAGCATACAATGAGCAGTTCTTC
-	-	TRBV5-1	TRBJ2-2	CASSGTGTGELFF	TGCGCCAGCAGCGGTACAGGGACCGGGGAGCTGTTTTTT
-	once	TRBV19	TRBJ2-1	CASSIKASYNEQFF	TGTGCCAGTAGTATTAAGGCCAGCTACAATGAGCAGTTCTTC
-	few	TRBV7-6	TRBJ2-7	CASSSGTVSYEQYF	TGTGCCAGCAGCTCTGGGACGGTTTCCTACGAGCAGTACTTC
-	-	TRBV6-5	TRBJ1-3	CASSYKDPPWGNTIYF	TGTGCCAGCAGTTACAAGGACCCCCCATGGGGAAACACCATATATTTT
-	-	TRBV6-1	TRBJ2-2	CASSEDTGGAGELFF	TGTGCCAGCAGTGAAGATACAGGAGGGGCCGGGGAGCTGTTTTTT
TRBD1	-	TRBV6-1	TRBJ2-7	CASSPRQGVRYEQYF	TGTGCCAGCAGTCCCCGACAGGGCGTACGCTACGAGCAGTACTTC
-	-	TRBV4-2	TRBJ2-3	CASSQSRDTQYF	TGTGCCAGCAGCCAGAGCAGAGATACGCAGTATTTT
-	-	TRBV6-5	TRBJ2-7	CASRPDPPYEQYF	TGTGCCAGCCGCCCCGACCCCCCGTACGAGCAGTACTTC
-	few	TRBV6-4	TRBJ2-2	CASSDRDTGELFF	TGTGCCAGCAGTGACAGGGACACCGGGGAGCTGTTTTTT
TRBD1	-	TRBV27	TRBJ1-2	CASSKRDRLVNYGYTF	TGTGCCAGCAGTAAAAGGGACAGACTTGTGAACTATGGCTACACCTTC
-	-	TRBV30	TRBJ2-7	CAWRVGGRYEQYF	TGTGCCTGGAGAGTGGGGGGGCGTTACGAGCAGTACTTC
-	-	TRBV27	TRBJ1-3	CASSIMGTGGNTIYF	TGTGCCAGCTCGATTATGGGGACGGGTGGAAACACCATATATTTT
-	-	TRBV4-1	TRBJ2-1	CASSQVGIEQFF	TGCGCCAGCAGCCAAGTGGGGATAGAGCAGTTCTTC
-	-	TRBV28	TRBJ1-1	CASKSFTEAFF	TGTGCCAGTAAGAGTTTCACTGAAGCTTTCTTT
-	once	TRBV29-1	TRBJ1-2	CSVGTGQPYGYTF	TGCAGCGTTGGTACTGGACAGCCCTATGGCTACACCTTC
TRBD2	-	TRBV6-1	TRBJ2-2	CARGGTSLGELFF	TGTGCCAGAGGGGGGACTAGTCTGGGGGAGCTGTTTTTT
-	-	TRBV28	TRBJ2-3	CASSSPMDTQYF	TGTGCCAGCAGTTCACCTATGGATACGCAGTATTTT
-	few	TRBV25-1	TRBJ2-1	CASSGPGVNEQFF	TGTGCCAGCAGTGGTCCGGGGGTGAATGAGCAGTTCTTC
-	few	TRBV6-5	TRBJ1-1	CASSRHTEAFF	TGTGCCAGCAGCCGACACACTGAAGCTTTCTTT
-	once	TRBV7-9	TRBJ1-2	CASSFQLNYGYTF	TGTGCCAGCAGCTTCCAACTTAACTATGGCTACACCTTC
TRBD2	-	TRBV7-2	TRBJ2-4	CASSLAASSTSGIAKNIQYF	TGTGCCAGCAGCTTAGCGGCGTCCTCCACTAGCGGAATAGCCAAAAACATTCAGTACTTC
-	once	TRBV6-5	TRBJ2-5	CASSGPDQETQYF	TGTGCCAGCAGCGGACCCGACCAAGAGACCCAGTACTTC
TRBD2	-	TRBV4-3	TRBJ2-5	CASSQEPLAGDGETQYF	TGCGCCAGCAGCCAAGAACCCCTAGCGGGAGATGGCGAGACCCAGTACTTC
-	-	TRBV7-3	TRBJ2-3	CASSLKGRFGDTQYF	TGTGCCAGCAGCTTAAAGGGGCGGTTCGGAGATACGCAGTATTTT
-	few	TRBV30	TRBJ1-1	CAWKETGEGFF	TGTGCCTGGAAGGAGACAGGAGAAGGGTTCTTT
-	-	TRBV30	TRBJ2-4	CAWSDRGQVAKNIQYF	TGTGCCTGGAGTGACCGGGGCCAGGTCGCCAAAAACATTCAGTACTTC
-	few	TRBV4-2	TRBJ2-6	CASSQDPQGGANVLTF	TGTGCCAGCAGCCAAGATCCACAGGGTGGGGCCAACGTCCTGACTTTC
-	many	TRBV10-3	TRBJ2-6	CAIRGHASGANVLTF	TGTGCCATCAGAGGACACGCCTCTGGGGCCAACGTCCTGACTTTC
TRBD1	-	TRBV13	TRBJ2-3	CASSSISGQGIWADTQYF	TGTGCCAGCAGCTCGATATCTGGACAGGGTATTTGGGCAGATACGCAGTATTTT
TRBD2	-	TRBV7-3	TRBJ2-7	CASSWSTSGRPDEQYF	TGTGCCAGCAGCTGGTCGACTAGCGGGAGGCCGGACGAGCAGTACTTC
-	once	TRBV4-3	TRBJ1-4	CASSQVRGASRKLFF	TGCGCCAGCAGCCAAGTACGGGGGGCCAGCCGAAAACTGTTTTTT
TRBD2	-	TRBV4-2	TRBJ2-1	CASSQDRPGTSGSNEQFF	TGTGCCAGCAGCCAAGATCGGCCAGGTACTAGCGGGTCCAATGAGCAGTTCTTC
-	-	TRBV6-6	TRBJ1-1	CASSLSEQTEAFF	TGTGCCAGCAGTTTGAGTGAGCAGACTGAAGCTTTCTTT
-	-	TRBV25-1	TRBJ2-3	CASSELLGVVEDTQYF	TGTGCCAGCAGTGAGTTATTGGGGGTTGTGGAAGATACGCAGTATTTT
TRBD1	-	TRBV27	TRBJ2-7	CASSPRTGLTYEQYF	TGTGCCAGCAGTCCCAGGACAGGGCTTACCTACGAGCAGTACTTC
TRBD2	-	TRBV27	TRBJ2-7	CASSLIAGIYEQYF	TGTGCCAGCAGTTTAATAGCGGGGATCTACGAGCAGTACTTC
TRBD1	few	TRBV6-5	TRBJ1-2	CASSYLDRGDRYGYTF	TGTGCCAGCAGTTACTTGGACAGGGGGGATCGGTATGGCTACACCTTC
-	-	TRBV29-1	TRBJ2-3	CSSTPGVAELNTDTQYF	TGCAGCTCCACCCCCGGGGTAGCGGAGTTAAACACAGATACGCAGTATTTT